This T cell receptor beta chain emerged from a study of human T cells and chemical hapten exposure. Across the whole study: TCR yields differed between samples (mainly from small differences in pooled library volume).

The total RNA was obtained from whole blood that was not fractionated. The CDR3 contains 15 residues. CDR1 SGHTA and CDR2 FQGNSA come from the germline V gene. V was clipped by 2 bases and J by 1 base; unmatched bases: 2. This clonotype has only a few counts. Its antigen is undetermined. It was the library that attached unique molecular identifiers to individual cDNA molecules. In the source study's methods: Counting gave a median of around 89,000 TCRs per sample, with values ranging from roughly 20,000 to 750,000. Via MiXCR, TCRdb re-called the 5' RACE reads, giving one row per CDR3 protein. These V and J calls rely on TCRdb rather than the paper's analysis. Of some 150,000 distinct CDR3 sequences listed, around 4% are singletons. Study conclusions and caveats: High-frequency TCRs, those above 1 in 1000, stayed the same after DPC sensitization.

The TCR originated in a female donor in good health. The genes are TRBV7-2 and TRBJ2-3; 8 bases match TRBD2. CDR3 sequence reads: CASSLIGGGTDTQYF. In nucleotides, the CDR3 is TGTGCCAGCAGCTTAATCGGGGGGGGCACAGATACGCAGTATTTT. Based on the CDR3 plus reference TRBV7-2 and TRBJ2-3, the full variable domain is GAGVSQSPSNKVTEKGKDVELRCDPISGHTALYWYRQSLGQGLEFLIYFQGNSAPDKSGLPSDRFSAERTGGSVSTLTIQRTQQEDSAVYLCASSLIGGGTDTQYFGPGTRLTVL.